This is a list of T cell receptor beta chains from one sample in a study of shared clonotypes between healthy human individuals. The table came from immunoSEQ multiplex PCR; TCRdb's copy has only in-frame clones and leaves some out. The sample shows under 1,100,000 clones, around 74% of them seen only once. Sequencing was performed on memory CD4+ T cells sorted from blood. Source of these receptors: a man aged 18 to 30 in good health. The conserved cysteine and the conserved F or W are not part of the CDR3 here.

TRBV14,TRBJ2-7,ASSQGPGGYEQY
TRBV9,TRBJ2-3,ASSVVGAGGDTQY
TRBV7-6,TRBJ2-7,ASSLEGRYEQY
TRBV4-3,TRBJ1-6,ASSQDRAGSSPLH
TRBV6-5,TRBJ2-3,ASSYSGLDTQY
TRBV6-5,TRBJ2-7,ASSYIDEQY
TRBV7-2,TRBJ1-1,ASSFQGRAEAF
TRBV19,TRBJ2-3,ASSIGYGGLPTDTQY
TRBV2,TRBJ1-2,ASSTSGSGYT
TRBV7-9,TRBJ2-3,ASRPRISTDTQY
TRBV30,TRBJ1-1,AWSVSRTEAF
TRBV19,TRBJ1-3,ASSIIGTGSIGNTIY
TRBV28,TRBJ2-7,ASTLAGGYSYEQY
TRBV2,TRBJ2-7,ASNPRDGSYEQY
TRBV9,TRBJ2-7,ASSVGGRGSEQY
TRBV7-9,TRBJ2-5,ASSLALRGETQY
TRBV28,TRBJ1-2,ASSLRYGYT
TRBV5-6,TRBJ1-3,ASSAGSPTGNTIY
TRBV6-6,TRBJ2-5,ASSRPAGGRETQY
TRBV5-1,TRBJ2-5,ASSLGSGGGRPETQY
TRBV4-2,TRBJ2-1,ASSQDMPGGRNEQF
TRBV7-9,TRBJ2-5,ASSLHGSGETQY
TRBV6-5,TRBJ1-2,ASSYATANYGYT
TRBV11-2,TRBJ2-1,ASSTERLANEQF
TRBV9,TRBJ2-3,ASSPHGTDTQY
TRBV12-5,TRBJ1-3,ASGLSPAGSVNTIY
TRBV2,TRBJ1-2,ASRRTGVTNYGYT
TRBV7-2,TRBJ2-3,ASSRPQGSTDTQY
TRBV11-3,TRBJ2-1,ASSLDHAAEDNEQF
TRBV7-2,TRBJ2-7,ASSVLGTSGRALYEQY
TRBV28,TRBJ1-2,ASSPDIYYGYT
TRBV5-1,TRBJ2-5,ASSRSEETQY
TRBV2,TRBJ1-5,ASSSLPALWEGNSNQPQH
TRBV7-9,TRBJ1-4,ASSFAPTGRSNEKLF
TRBV2,TRBJ2-6,ASTGETGANVLT
TRBV9,TRBJ1-1,ASSEVQGTSMNTEAF
TRBV7-9,TRBJ1-5,ASSLGTLNSNQPQH
TRBV29-1,TRBJ2-5,SVCRSPSGSGQETQY
TRBV10-1,TRBJ2-2,ASSEATGELF
TRBV6-1,TRBJ1-5,ASSEILTGTGTSWGQPQH
TRBV28,TRBJ2-1,ASSPQGNEQF
TRBV9,TRBJ1-6,ASSVGGALNSPLH
TRBV10-2,TRBJ1-2,ASSETDRGYGYT
TRBV10-3,TRBJ1-5,AISEGLSNQPQH
TRBV19,TRBJ2-3,ASSLGQTSTDTQY
TRBV29-1,TRBJ2-1,SGWTYNEQF
TRBV30,TRBJ1-5,AWSTTGAGQPQH
TRBV11-2,TRBJ1-3,ASSLDREAGNTIY
TRBV9,TRBJ2-7,ASSVDSDLLREQY
TRBV5-1,TRBJ2-2,ASSLDVQGRAGELF
TRBV4-2,TRBJ1-6,ASSPAVESGSPLH
TRBV7-2,TRBJ1-2,ASSLYEAAPNGYT
TRBV28,TRBJ1-4,ASSFGQGGKLF
TRBV7-7,TRBJ2-2,ASSVGQSAGELF
TRBV7-9,TRBJ1-2,ASTHLSGPNYGYT
TRBV6-6,TRBJ2-2,ASSWGIQGNTGELF
TRBV10-3,TRBJ2-7,AIRTGRSEQY
TRBV12-5,TRBJ1-5,ASGSQGTNQPQH